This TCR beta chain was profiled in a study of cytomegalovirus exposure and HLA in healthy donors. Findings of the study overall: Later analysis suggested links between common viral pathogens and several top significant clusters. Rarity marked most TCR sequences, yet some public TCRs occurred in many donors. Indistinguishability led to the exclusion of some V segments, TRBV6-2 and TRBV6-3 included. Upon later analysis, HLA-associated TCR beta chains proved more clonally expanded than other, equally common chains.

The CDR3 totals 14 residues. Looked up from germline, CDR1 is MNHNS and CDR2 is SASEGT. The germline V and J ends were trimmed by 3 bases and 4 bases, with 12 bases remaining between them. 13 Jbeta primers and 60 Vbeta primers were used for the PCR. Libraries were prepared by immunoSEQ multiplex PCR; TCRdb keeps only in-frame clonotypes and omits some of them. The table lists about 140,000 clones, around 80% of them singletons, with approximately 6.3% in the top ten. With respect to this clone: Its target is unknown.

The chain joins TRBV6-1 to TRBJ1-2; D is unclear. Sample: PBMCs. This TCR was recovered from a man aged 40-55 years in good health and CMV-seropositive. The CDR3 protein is CASSDQRRSYGYTF. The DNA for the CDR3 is TGTGCCAGCAGTGACCAGAGGAGGAGCTATGGCTACACCTTC.